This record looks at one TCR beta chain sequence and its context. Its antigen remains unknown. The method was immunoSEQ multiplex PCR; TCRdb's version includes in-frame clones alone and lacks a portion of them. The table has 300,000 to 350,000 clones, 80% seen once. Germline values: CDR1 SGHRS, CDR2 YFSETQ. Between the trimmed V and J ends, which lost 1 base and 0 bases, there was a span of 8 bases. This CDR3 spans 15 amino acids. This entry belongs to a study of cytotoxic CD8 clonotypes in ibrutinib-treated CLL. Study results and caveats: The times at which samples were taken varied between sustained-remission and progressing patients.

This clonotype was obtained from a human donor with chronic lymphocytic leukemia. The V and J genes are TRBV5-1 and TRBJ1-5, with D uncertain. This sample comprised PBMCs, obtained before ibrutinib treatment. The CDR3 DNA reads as TGCGCCAGCAGCTTGTACGGCGGTAGCAATCAGCCCCAGCATTTT. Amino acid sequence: CASSLYGGSNQPQHF. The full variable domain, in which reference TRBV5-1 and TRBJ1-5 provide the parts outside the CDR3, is KAGVTQTPRYLIKTRGQQVTLSCSPISGHRSVSWYQQTPGQGLQFLFEYFSETQRNKGNFPGRFSGRQFSNSRSEMNVSTLELGDSALYLCASSLYGGSNQPQHFGDGTRLSIL.